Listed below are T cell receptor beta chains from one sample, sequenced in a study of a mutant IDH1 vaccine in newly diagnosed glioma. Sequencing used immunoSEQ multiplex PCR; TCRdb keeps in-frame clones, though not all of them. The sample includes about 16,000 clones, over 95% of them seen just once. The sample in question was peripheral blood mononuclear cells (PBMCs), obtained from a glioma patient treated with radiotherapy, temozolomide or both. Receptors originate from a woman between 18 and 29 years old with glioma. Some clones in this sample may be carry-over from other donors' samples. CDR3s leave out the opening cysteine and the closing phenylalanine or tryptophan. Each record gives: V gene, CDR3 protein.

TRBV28	ASSLYGGAGSYEQY
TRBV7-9	ASSALSGHEQF
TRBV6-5	ASSYVEGEQY
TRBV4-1	ASSQGKGAVEKLF
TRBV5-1	ASSLDRGEGSPLH
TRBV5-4	ASSFVGSSYEQY
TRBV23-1	ASSQSMDIYSNQPQH
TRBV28	ASSLAVNSNQPQH
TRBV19	ASSGQGYGKLF
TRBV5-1	ASSVRSGGAYEQY
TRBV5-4	ASSLARETDTQY
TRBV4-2	ASSLHSGNTIY
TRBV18	ASSIGQGWMGNTEAF
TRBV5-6	ASSLWYDTEAF
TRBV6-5	ASRRPGGRGHEQY
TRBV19	ASTLGGGSAGGELF
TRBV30	ASNRADSYEQY
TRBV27	ASSWAGATEAF
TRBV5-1	ASSLDLNRGTEAF
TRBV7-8	ASSLAHSYEQY
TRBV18	ASSPIPMNTEAF
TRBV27	ASSFQDLSNEQF
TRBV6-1	ASRGQWDSNEQY
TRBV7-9	ASSMGLVIHNEQF
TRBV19	ASGRAYEQY
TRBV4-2	ASSQDSTANNEQF
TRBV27	ASTQNIFSYEQY
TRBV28	ASRRQGDRNGYT
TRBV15	ATSRDKLAGFDEQY
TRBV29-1	SAGLETMNTEAF
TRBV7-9	ASSLPWGRREKLF
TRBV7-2	ASRSSGNTIY
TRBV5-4	ASSTLAGGTDTQY
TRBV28	ASSGQGNTGELF
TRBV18	ASSHNDEQF
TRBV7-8	ASSRMGGRANSYEQY
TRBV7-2	ASSLDRAGYT
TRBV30	AVYPGNPNYGYT
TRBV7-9	ASSSPGTSGGVSTDTQY
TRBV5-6	ASSSPSGPSTEAF
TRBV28	ASSPTIEAYEQY
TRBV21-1	ASSRTSYEQY
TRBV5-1	ASSTGLAGGRTDTQY
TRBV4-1	ASSQVKWETQY
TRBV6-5	ASSRLAGGTDTQY
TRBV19	ASSNGQGIYNEQF
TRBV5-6	ASSWDREVYNEQF
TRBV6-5	ASSYSNPGVGGELF
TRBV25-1	ASSGQTGLGEQF
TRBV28	ASSLQDLSSYEQY
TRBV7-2	ASSLIAGAGQETQY